Following are 15 T cell receptor beta chains from one sample sequenced in a study of control samples from healthy donors and cancer patients. Generated by immunoSEQ multiplex PCR, the TCRdb table keeps only in-frame clones and is missing some. The sample contains about 70,000 clones, over 65% of which appear only once. The specimen was PBMCs. Receptor source: a woman aged 50 to 65 with lung cancer.

The chain has TRBV28 and TRBJ1-2, with D unclear. V shed 3 bases and J shed 0 bases, with 8 bases lying between them. Germline V gene data show CDR1 as MDHEN and CDR2 as SYDVKM. This CDR3 has 14 residues. CDR3 sequence: CASSFLGTNYGYTF. CDR3 nucleotide sequence: TGTGCCAGCAGTTTCTTAGGGACTAACTATGGCTACACCTTC.

The chain combines TRBV4-1 with TRBJ1-1; D uncertain. From germline, CDR1 is MGHRA and CDR2 YSYEKL. This CDR3 is 15 amino acids long. V was clipped by 0 bases and J by 0 bases, with 8 bases between them. CDR3 sequence reads: CASSQESPMNTEAFF. The CDR3 DNA reads TGCGCCAGCAGCCAAGAAAGTCCGATGAACACTGAAGCTTTCTTT.

The chain recombines TRBV28 with TRBJ1-5, with D unclear. CDR3 length equals 12 residues. The V gene lost 6 bases and the J gene lost 6 bases, with 9 bases spanning the gap. Looked up from germline, CDR1 is MDHEN and CDR2 is SYDVKM. The CDR3 here is CASSPLTQPQHF. The CDR3 DNA is TGTGCCAGCAGCCCTCTCACTCAGCCCCAGCATTTT.

The rearrangement uses TRBV10-3 and TRBJ1-2; TRBD1 is a possible D gene (5 bases). CDR3 length: 15 amino acids. CDR1 ENHRY and CDR2 SYGVKD come from the germline V gene. V was pared by 7 bases and J by 3 bases, with 18 bases between. Here the CDR3 reads CAITMTVTNYYGYTF. In DNA form, the CDR3 reads TGTGCCATCACCATGACAGTTACGAACTACTATGGCTACACCTTC.

CDR3 in DNA: TGTGCCAGCTCTCAGAGACAGGGCGGCTCCTATAATTCACCCCTCCACTTT. As protein: CASSQRQGGSYNSPLHF. This chain joins TRBV18 and TRBJ1-6; 7 bases map to TRBD1. The CDR3 contains 17 residues. Trimming at V came to 6 bases and at J to 0 bases, leaving 8 bases not matched to a gene. CDR1 KGHSH and CDR2 LQKENI come from the germline V gene.

The chain links TRBV6-5 to TRBJ2-1, with 8 bases identical to TRBD1. The CDR3 is made up of 15 amino acids. The V gene end was trimmed by 6 bases and the J gene end by 4 bases; junction bases not matched to a gene: 8. Germline loops: CDR1 MNHEY, CDR2 SVGAGI. CDR3 DNA sequence: TGTGCCAGCAGATTCCTATGGGACAGGTACAATGAGCAGTTCTTC. Encoded protein: CASRFLWDRYNEQFF.

The chain joins TRBV28 to TRBJ1-5; D gene uncertain. The CDR3 totals 13 residues. From germline, CDR1 is MDHEN and CDR2 SYDVKM. Trimming removed 6 bases from V and 2 bases from J, with 8 bases in between. The CDR3 region is CASSLLGNQPQHF. The CDR3 DNA reads TGTGCCAGCAGCCTATTAGGCAATCAGCCCCAGCATTTT. The variable domain in full, with the rest retrieved from reference TRBV28 and TRBJ1-5, is DVKVTQSSRYLVKRTGEKVFLECVQDMDHENMFWYRQDPGLGLRLIYFSYDVKMKEKGDIPEGYSVSREKKERFSLILESASTNQTSMYLCASSLLGNQPQHFGDGTRLSIL.

J is TRBJ1-5 and V is TRBV11-2, with 7 bases fitting TRBD1. The CDR3 totals 15 residues. Losses at the gene ends were 4 bases for V and 2 bases for J; bases not matched to a gene: 5. Germline values: CDR1 SGHAT, CDR2 FQNNGV. CDR3 nucleotides: TGTGCCAGCAGCTCAGGACAGGCGGGCAATCAGCCCCAGCATTTT. Residues: CASSSGQAGNQPQHF.

The J gene is TRBJ1-1, the V gene TRBV14; 7 bases line up with TRBD1. From germline, CDR1 is SGHDN and CDR2 FVKESK. Germline trimming cut 4 bases from V and 1 base from J; bases unmatched to any gene: 6. This CDR3 spans 15 amino acids. CDR3 region: CASSLDRVGNTEAFF. For the CDR3, the DNA is TGTGCCAGCAGCCTCGACAGGGTTGGGAACACTGAAGCTTTCTTT.

The V and J genes are TRBV4-1 and TRBJ1-1, with 10 bases matching TRBD1. J lost 3 bases, V lost 1 base, and 2 bases had no gene match. CDR1 and CDR2 from the germline V gene are MGHRA and YSYEKL. This CDR3 has 15 residues. This CDR3 is CASSQATGGYTEAFF. CDR3 in DNA: TGCGCCAGCAGCCAAGCGACAGGGGGCTACACTGAAGCTTTCTTT.

The chain is built from TRBV10-2 and TRBJ2-3, with TRBD1 as a possible D gene (5 bases). The CDR3 totals 14 residues. V gave up 3 bases and J gave up 5 bases, with 12 bases separating them. Germline CDR1 reads WSHSY; CDR2 reads SAAADI. The CDR3 spells CASSEQVLLDTQYF. DNA of the CDR3: TGCGCCAGCAGTGAACAGGTTTTGTTAGATACGCAGTATTTT.

The J gene is TRBJ1-5, the V gene TRBV30; D possibly corresponds to TRBD1 (5 bases). This CDR3 region has 12 residues. The germline V gene encodes CDR1 GTSNPN and CDR2 SVGIG (reference sequence). Trimming shortened V by 8 bases and J by 3 bases, and 11 bases separated the two germline ends. CDR3 loop: CATGENNQPQHF. The CDR3 DNA follows: TGTGCCACAGGAGAGAACAATCAGCCCCAGCATTTT.

The genes are TRBV18 and TRBJ2-7; 12 bases are a match to TRBD1. Unmatched junction bases numbered 6, after V lost 3 bases and J lost 6 bases. Germline assignment: CDR1 KGHSH and CDR2 LQKENI. This CDR3 is built from 15 residues. CDR3 sequence: CASSPMGDRGLEQYF. The CDR3 nucleotides read TGTGCCAGCTCACCCATGGGGGACAGGGGGCTCGAGCAGTACTTC.

The rearrangement joins TRBV7-9 to TRBJ1-1; TRBD1 matches 10 bases. The CDR3 extends over 14 amino acids. CDR1 is SEHNR and CDR2 is FQNEAQ in the germline V gene (reference sequence). After removal of 2 bases from V and 6 bases from J, the junction contained 3 bases not matched to a gene. As DNA, the CDR3 is TGTGCCAGCAGCTTACCGGGACAGGGGCCTGAAGCTTTCTTT. Encoded protein: CASSLPGQGPEAFF.

The chain carries TRBV7-8 and TRBJ1-5; tentative D call: TRBD1 (5 bases). The V gene's germline CDR1 is SGHVS and CDR2 FQNEAQ. Deletions cut 1 base from V and 5 bases from J, with 21 bases between. The CDR3 has 18 amino acids. The CDR3 is CASSLGNAVWRDDQPQHF. CDR3 in DNA: TGTGCCAGCAGCTTAGGCAACGCAGTGTGGAGGGACGATCAGCCCCAGCATTTT.